The 30 T cell receptor beta chains below were found in one sample sequenced in a study of CD8 T cells in ankylosing spondylitis (dated by TCRdb to about 2017). Library preparation employed 5' RACE. These reads were obtained on an Illumina HiSeq 2500. In-frame beta chains were kept once TCRdb had trimmed the public reads at Q25 with fastp and called clones with MiXCR. Each CDR3 protein appears once, grouped with its most common genes and DNA. Within this sample are some 95,000 distinct CDR3 sequences, with about 8.1% of them counted one time only. Over 4.5% of the sample belongs to the ten largest clones. Material: blood, either unsorted or a sorted T cell fraction (not recorded which). Receptor source: a male donor with ankylosing spondylitis or in good health (not recorded which).

This clonotype has more than one count but fewer than ten. This chain connects TRBV28 to TRBJ2-2; 9 bases map to TRBD1. V lost 7 bases to trimming and J lost 6 bases; unmatched junction nucleotides: 9. Germline V gene sequence: CDR1 MDHEN, CDR2 SYDVKM. The CDR3 runs 15 residues. The chain's CDR3 is CASTPGQGVSGELFF. The DNA for the CDR3 is TGTGCCAGCACCCCGGGACAGGGTGTTTCCGGGGAGCTGTTTTTT.

This clonotype came up many times. This sequence joins TRBV27 and TRBJ2-7; 10 nucleotides match TRBD2. The germline gives CDR1 MNHEY, CDR2 SMNVEV (reference sequence). The V gene end was trimmed by 5 bases and the J gene end by 1 base; junction bases not matched to a gene: 2. The CDR3 consists of 14 residues. The CDR3 protein is CASSASGGSYEQYF. The CDR3 DNA sequence: TGTGCCAGCAGTGCTAGCGGGGGATCCTACGAGCAGTACTTC.

This clonotype was found a few times. The genes are TRBV9 and TRBJ2-3; 11 nucleotides line up with TRBD2. This CDR3 has 16 residues. V shed 2 bases, J shed 2 bases, and the junction held 4 bases outside the gene matches. Germline-derived CDR1 and CDR2 are SGDLS and YYNGEE. In DNA, the CDR3 is TGTGCCAGCAGCGTTAGCGGGGGGGCCTTCACAGATACGCAGTATTTT. Translating gives CASSVSGGAFTDTQYF.

This clonotype was detected ten times or more. The rearrangement links TRBV4-2 to TRBJ2-5, with D possibly being TRBD2 (5 bases). V was cut by 1 base and J by 2 bases, with 14 bases left in between. The germline V gene has CDR1 LGHNA and CDR2 YNFKEQ. This CDR3 spans 16 amino acids. CDR3 bases: TGTGCCAGCAGCCAAGGGAGTTCGGCGGGTCAAGAGACCCAGTACTTC. Its translation: CASSQGSSAGQETQYF.

This clonotype was found many times. CDR3 coding DNA: TGTGCCAGCAGTGATGCCGGGACTATTCAAGAGACCCAGTACTTC. Amino acid sequence: CASSDAGTIQETQYF. This rearrangement joins TRBV2 to TRBJ2-5, with 7 nucleotides matching TRBD2. The CDR3 covers 15 residues. V gave up 3 bases and J gave up 2 bases; unmatched junction bases: 6. The germline V gene encodes CDR1 SNHLY and CDR2 FYNNEI.

In its sample, this clonotype was seen many times. The genes are TRBV5-1 and TRBJ1-2; 7 positions agree with TRBD1. CDR3 length: 15 residues. Germline loops: CDR1 SGHRS, CDR2 YFSETQ. Germline trimming cut 3 bases from V and 6 bases from J; bases unmatched to any gene: 11. CDR3 residues: CASSSSGTAAHGYTF. The CDR3 bases are TGCGCCAGCAGCTCCTCCGGGACAGCCGCCCATGGCTACACCTTC. The full variable domain, with the rest looked up from reference TRBV5-1 and TRBJ1-2, is KAGVTQTPRYLIKTRGQQVTLSCSPISGHRSVSWYQQTPGQGLQFLFEYFSETQRNKGNFPGRFSGRQFSNSRSEMNVSTLELGDSALYLCASSSSGTAAHGYTFGSGTRLTVV.

This clonotype was counted ten times or more. The J gene is TRBJ1-3, the V gene TRBV29-1; D possibly corresponds to TRBD1 (6 bases). Germline V gene lookup returns CDR1 SQVTM and CDR2 ANQGSEA. The CDR3 is 13 amino acids. Trimming removed 7 bases at V and 2 bases at J, with 12 bases between. The CDR3 loop reads CSAQGWPGNTIYF. DNA of the CDR3: TGCAGCGCACAGGGATGGCCTGGAAACACCATATATTTT.

This clonotype was seen many times. The rearrangement joins TRBV27 to TRBJ2-7, with D unclear. Germline CDR1 and CDR2: MNHEY and SMNVEV (reference sequence). The CDR3 consists of 14 residues. V lost 0 bases, J lost 1 base, and 7 bases lay in between. In nucleotides, the CDR3 is TGTGCCAGCAGTTTATCTTTCAGTTCCTACGAGCAGTACTTC. This sequence encodes CASSLSFSSYEQYF.

This clonotype was counted many times. The rearrangement joins TRBV5-6 to TRBJ1-1; possibly TRBD1 for D (5 bases). Trimming took off 1 base at V and 5 bases at J, with 12 bases between the two ends. CDR1 and CDR2 (germline): SGHDT, YYEEEE. This CDR3 region has 14 residues. The DNA for the CDR3 is TGTGCCAGCAGCTTGTATAATGGGGGGACTGAAGCTTTCTTT. This codes for CASSLYNGGTEAFF.

This clonotype was counted a few times. The chain links TRBV5-1 to TRBJ2-3, with 9 bases that match TRBD2. CDR3 size: 16 residues. Germline loops: CDR1 SGHRS, CDR2 YFSETQ. V was pared by 6 bases and J by 0 bases, with 8 bases of the junction left unmatched. The CDR3 loop is CASKREAGGSTDTQYF. In DNA form, the CDR3 reads TGCGCCAGCAAACGTGAGGCGGGGGGGAGCACAGATACGCAGTATTTT.

This clonotype was seen a few times. The chain joins TRBV7-6 to TRBJ2-3, with D uncertain. The CDR3 spans 14 residues. V was cut by 4 bases and J by 3 bases, with 11 bases left in between. Germline V gives CDR1 SGHVS, CDR2 FNYEAQ. The CDR3 spells CASSWAGPTDTQYF. The CDR3, as DNA: TGTGCCAGCAGCTGGGCCGGGCCTACAGATACGCAGTATTTT.

In this sample, this clonotype turned up many times. The J gene is TRBJ1-6, the V gene TRBV6-5, with unresolved D. Germline CDR1 and CDR2: MNHEY and SVGAGI. The CDR3 sequence is 17 residues long. Between the trimmed V and J ends, which lost 0 bases and 7 bases, there was a span of 16 bases. CDR3 protein: CASSYSRWGRQNSPLHF. In nucleotides, the CDR3 is TGTGCCAGCAGTTACTCCCGATGGGGAAGGCAGAATTCACCCCTCCACTTT.

Only a few counts were recorded for this clonotype. This sequence joins TRBV11-1 and TRBJ2-1, with 9 bases matching TRBD2. V lost 3 bases, J lost 0 bases, and 18 bases stayed unmatched. The CDR3 contains 21 residues. The germline V gene encodes CDR1 SGHAT and CDR2 FQDESV (reference sequence). The CDR3 region has the DNA TGTGCCAGCAGCTTCCCTTCCCTGACTAGCGGACAAAGTAGCTCCTACAATGAGCAGTTCTTC. Protein: CASSFPSLTSGQSSSYNEQFF. Combining the CDR3 with reference TRBV11-1 and TRBJ2-1 gives the whole variable domain EAEVAQSPRYKITEKSQAVAFWCDPISGHATLYWYRQILGQGPELLVQFQDESVVDDSQLPKDRFSAERLKGVDSTLKIQPAELGDSAMYLCASSFPSLTSGQSSSYNEQFFGPGTRLTVL.

This clonotype was found many times. V is TRBV20-1 and J is TRBJ2-5; unclear D gene. Germline V CDR1 and CDR2: DFQATT, SNEGSKA (reference sequence). V lost 5 bases to trimming and J lost 3 bases, with 7 bases between them. The CDR3 runs 11 residues. The DNA of the CDR3 is TGCAGTGCTTTTAGGGAAGAGACCCAGTACTTC. Translated: CSAFREETQYF.

The J gene is TRBJ1-4, the V gene TRBV7-8, with D maybe TRBD1 (5 bases). Per the germline V gene, CDR1 is SGHVS and CDR2 is FQNEAQ. The CDR3 is 16 amino acids. The germline V and J ends were trimmed by 0 bases and 5 bases, with 13 bases remaining between them. The CDR3 coding sequence is TGTGCCAGCAGCTTAGCGCGGCTGGGGGAGAATGAAAAACTGTTTTTT. Translating gives CASSLARLGENEKLFF.

This clonotype was detected a few times. The genes are TRBV12-3 or TRBV12-4 and TRBJ1-4; no definite D call. V lost 1 base to trimming and J lost 8 bases, with 5 bases between them. The CDR3 spans 12 residues. The CDR3 DNA reads TGTGCCAGCAGTTTAGAGAGCGAAAAACTGTTTTTT. It codes for CASSLESEKLFF.

This clonotype was counted ten times or more. Its ends do not fully match the called genes, so a read error is possible. For the CDR3, the DNA is TGTGCCAGCAGTTTAACAACGGGCAGGGAATCCTTC. Residues: CASSLTTGRESF. The V and J genes are TRBV12-3 or TRBV12-4 and TRBJ1-2, with a weak D call TRBD1 (5 bases). This CDR3 comprises 12 residues.

This rearrangement joins TRBV6-1 to TRBJ1-2, with D perhaps TRBD1 (5 bases). V lost 1 base and J lost 5, with 17 bases in between. The CDR3 runs to 16 residues. Germline CDR1 MNHNS, CDR2 SASEGT. CDR3 sequence reads: CASSEEHGTAYYGYTF. CDR3 bases: TGTGCCAGCAGTGAAGAACACGGGACGGCATATTATGGCTACACCTTC.

Many counts were recorded for this clonotype. The chain recombines TRBV12-3 or TRBV12-4 with TRBJ2-1; D gene uncertain. The CDR3 is made up of 10 amino acids. V was clipped by 8 bases and J by 9 bases, with 8 bases between them. CDR3 loop: CASGPTEQFF. The CDR3 DNA reads TGTGCCAGCGGGCCTACTGAGCAGTTCTTC.

In this sample, this clonotype turned up a few times. This sequence joins TRBV4-1 and TRBJ2-4; 8 nucleotides line up with TRBD2. V shed 8 bases, J shed 0 bases, and the junction held 6 bases outside the gene matches. This CDR3 contains 15 residues. Germline CDR1 is MGHRA and CDR2 is YSYEKL. CDR3 in DNA: TGCGCCAGCGCGGGGGGAATATTAGCCAAAAACATTCAGTACTTC. It specifies CASAGGILAKNIQYF.

This clonotype has at least ten counts. This chain uses TRBV5-5 with TRBJ2-7, with no clear D. This CDR3 contains 12 residues. Per the germline V gene, CDR1 is SGHKS and CDR2 is YYEKEE (reference sequence). V was trimmed by 1 base and J by 1 base, leaving 3 bases between them. This CDR3 is CASSLLSYEQYF. The CDR3, as DNA: TGTGCCAGCAGCTTGCTGTCCTACGAGCAGTACTTC. Drawing the rest from reference TRBV5-5 and TRBJ2-7, the complete variable domain is DAGVTQSPTHLIKTRGQQVTLRCSPISGHKSVSWYQQVLGQGPQFIFQYYEKEERGRGNFPDRFSARQFPNYSSELNVNALLLGDSALYLCASSLLSYEQYFGPGTRLTVT.

The chain couples TRBV3-1 to TRBJ1-2; D gene uncertain. In germline, CDR1 is LGHDT, CDR2 YNNKEL (reference sequence). Trimming pared 8 bases from V and 7 bases from J, leaving 23 bases between. This CDR3 contains 15 residues. The CDR3, as DNA: TGTGCCAGCTCGCCTCTCCATGAGGGTCTCTCTGGCTACACCTTC. Translation: CASSPLHEGLSGYTF. The whole variable domain, remainder taken from reference TRBV3-1 and TRBJ1-2, is DTAVSQTPKYLVTQMGNDKSIKCEQNLGHDTMYWYKQDSKKFLKIMFSYNNKELIINETVPNRFSPKSPDKAHLNLHINSLELGDSAVYFCASSPLHEGLSGYTFGSGTRLTVV.

Ten or more counts support this clonotype. The J gene is TRBJ2-1, the V gene TRBV6-1, with 8 bases aligning to TRBD2. Germline values: CDR1 MNHNS, CDR2 SASEGT. V dropped 6 bases and J dropped 9; count of bases not matched to a gene: 10. The CDR3 spans 14 residues. The chain's CDR3 is CASSPGGGPGEQFF. The CDR3 DNA reads TGTGCCAGCAGCCCTGGCGGGGGGCCCGGTGAGCAGTTCTTC.

The sample holds many counts of this clonotype. The gene calls are TRBV5-1 and TRBJ2-1; D not certain. CDR3 size: 13 residues. Germline-derived CDR1 and CDR2 are SGHRS and YFSETQ. Trimming pared 6 bases from V and 7 bases from J, leaving 14 bases between. In nucleotides, the CDR3 is TGCGCCAGCACTACCGTGACCCGGAATGAGCAGTTCTTC. This translates into CASTTVTRNEQFF.

This clonotype has ten or more counts. The V gene is TRBV12-3 or TRBV12-4, the J gene TRBJ1-5, with a tentative D call TRBD1 (5 bases). The V and J ends lost 4 bases and 5 bases respectively, with 12 bases between them. CDR3 size: 14 residues. The CDR3 is CASSSTGVYQPQHF. The CDR3 region has the DNA TGTGCCAGCAGTTCGACGGGGGTTTATCAGCCCCAGCATTTT.

The CDR3 coding sequence is TGTGCCAGCAGCTTAGTGGAGAACACTGAAGCTTTCTTT. It encodes CASSLVENTEAFF. The chain couples TRBV7-2 to TRBJ1-1; D call uncertain. Trimming removed 1 base from V and 1 base from J, with 4 bases in between. Per germline, CDR1 SGHTA and CDR2 FQGNSA. This CDR3 has 13 residues.

The chain carries TRBV29-1 and TRBJ1-5, with TRBD1 as a possible D gene (5 bases). The V gene lost 4 bases and the J gene lost 4 bases, with 11 bases spanning the gap. This CDR3 is built from 13 residues. Germline V lookup: CDR1 SQVTM, CDR2 ANQGSEA. This CDR3 reads CSVGGLGNQPQHF. In DNA form, the CDR3 reads TGCAGCGTTGGGGGGTTAGGTAATCAGCCCCAGCATTTT.

This clonotype was detected a few times. The chain has TRBV5-6 and TRBJ2-3; 9 bases line up with TRBD2. From germline, CDR1 is SGHDT and CDR2 YYEEEE. CDR3 size: 17 residues. V gave up 4 bases and J gave up 0 bases; unmatched junction bases: 9. The CDR3 protein is CASSPLAGLTSTDTQYF. The CDR3 bases are TGTGCCAGCAGCCCTCTAGCGGGGTTAACTAGCACAGATACGCAGTATTTT.

In regard to this clonotype: Possible read error: a much larger clone is one base away. The gene calls are TRBV10-3 and TRBJ1-1; maybe TRBD1 (5 bases). Per the germline V gene, CDR1 is ENHRY and CDR2 is SYGVKD. This CDR3 is built from 12 residues. As DNA, the CDR3 is TGTGCCCTCAAGGGGATGAAGACTGAAGCTTTCTTT. Amino acids: CALKGMKTEAFF.

In its sample, this clonotype was seen once. This may stem from a read error, because a much larger clone lies one nucleotide away. V and J are TRBV2 and TRBJ1-2; a weak D match, TRBD1 (5 bases). Germline V gene data show CDR1 as SNHLY and CDR2 as FYNNEI. There are 14 residues in the CDR3. For the CDR3, the DNA is TGTGCCAGCGGGGGTCAGGCTACCCTCTATGGCTACGCCTTC. It encodes CASGGQATLYGYAF.